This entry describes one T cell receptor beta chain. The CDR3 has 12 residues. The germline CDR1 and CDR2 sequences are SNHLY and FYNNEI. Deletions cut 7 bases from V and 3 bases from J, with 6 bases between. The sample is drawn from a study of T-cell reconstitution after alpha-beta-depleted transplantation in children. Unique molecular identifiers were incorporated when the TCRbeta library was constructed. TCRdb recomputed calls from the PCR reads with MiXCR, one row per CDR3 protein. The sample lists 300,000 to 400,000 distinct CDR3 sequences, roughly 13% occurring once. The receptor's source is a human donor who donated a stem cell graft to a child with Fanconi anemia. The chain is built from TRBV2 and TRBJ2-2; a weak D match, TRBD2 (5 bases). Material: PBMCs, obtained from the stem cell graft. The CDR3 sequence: CASIGDTGELFF. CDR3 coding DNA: TGTGCCAGCATCGGGGACACCGGGGAGCTGTTTTTT.